This TCR beta chain was captured in a study of T cells in localized non-small cell lung cancer. The study, taken as a whole, reports: Heterogeneity cannot be ruled out, as sequencing used one tumor region only. A higher density of T cells in blood coincided with extended overall survival.

The protocol was immunoSEQ multiplex PCR, while the TCRdb copy is restricted to in-frame clones and leaves out a portion. The table includes some 80,000 clones, about 83% detected once. Per the germline V gene, CDR1 is MNHNS and CDR2 is SASEGT. V gave up 5 bases and J gave up 2 bases, with 13 bases separating them. This CDR3 has 14 residues. Concerning this clone itself: Its antigen is undetermined.

V and J are TRBV6-1 and TRBJ2-7; no firm D call. The sample consisted of peripheral blood, taken before any cancer treatment. The clonotype was recovered from a man aged 40 to 70 with stage I lung adenocarcinoma. Here the CDR3 reads CASSKTDAPYEQYF. DNA for the CDR3: TGTGCCAGCAGTAAGACTGATGCTCCCTACGAGCAGTACTTC.